This T cell receptor beta chain was retrieved from a study of glioma-infiltrating T cells. A remark on this clonotype: As yet, its antigen is unknown. A clone one base away is much larger, so this may be a read error.

Study-level points and caveats: Tissue-blood divergence was below expectation in non-neoplastic patients, above in gliomas. CDR3 overlap between tissue and blood was very small.

CDR3 length equals 14 residues. The germline V gene encodes CDR1 MGHDK and CDR2 SYGVNS. The iRepertoire nested amplicon-rescue multiplex PCR amplified TCR alpha and beta CDR3s from RNA. Each CDR3 protein is one row after TCRdb ran MiXCR on the multiplex PCR reads. This repertoire shows about 180,000 distinct CDR3 sequences, approximately 40% found once; its top ten account for under 6.5%. The sequenced sample consisted of glioma tissue, nonneoplastic brain tissue, or PBMCs (not recorded which). The chain links TRBV25-1 to TRBJ2-4; D not certain. This clonotype originated in a human donor with low-grade glioma or glioblastoma, undergoing nonglioma brain surgery, or in good health (not recorded which). The chain's CDR3 is CASSEVGNKTIQYF. The CDR3 DNA follows: TGTGCCAGCAGTGAAGTAGGCAATAAAACCATTCAGTACTTC.